Shown below are 8 T cell receptor beta chains from a single sample sequenced in a study of shared T cell receptors in the human thymus. Sequencing used immunoSEQ multiplex PCR; TCRdb keeps in-frame clones, though not all of them. The sample lists about 660,000 clones; 70% to 90% were seen once. Another study also made use of these data, one on human thymus T cells.

Sequenced input: thymocytes. The origin of the receptors is a boy under three years old with a congenital heart defect.

The rearrangement uses TRBV2 and TRBJ1-5, with D tentatively TRBD1 (5 bases). Trimming removed 10 bases from V and 6 bases from J, with 13 bases in between. Germline loops: CDR1 SNHLY, CDR2 FYNNEI. The CDR3 runs to 12 residues. The chain's CDR3 is CANLPGCQPQHF. In DNA form, the CDR3 reads TGTGCCAACCTACCAGGGTGTCAGCCCCAGCATTTT. The full variable domain, its missing parts supplied by reference TRBV2 and TRBJ1-5, is EPEVTQTPSHQVTQMGQEVILRCVPISNHLYFYWYRQILGQKVEFLVSFYNNEISEKSEIFDDQFSVERPDGSNFTLKIRSTKLEDSAMYFCANLPGCQPQHFGDGTRLSIL.

The chain uses TRBV4-3 and TRBJ2-3, with 10 bases matching TRBD2. V shed 6 bases, J shed 5 bases, and the junction held 11 bases outside the gene matches. Germline CDR1 LGHNA, CDR2 YSLEER. CDR3 length: 16 amino acids. The CDR3 sequence: CASSFILAGALDTQYF. CDR3 nucleotides: TGCGCCAGCAGTTTCATTCTAGCGGGAGCTCTAGATACGCAGTATTTT.

The genes are TRBV10-1 and TRBJ1-1, with D possibly being TRBD1 (6 bases). The CDR3 extends over 19 amino acids. CDR1 WNHNN and CDR2 SYGVQD come from the germline V gene (reference sequence). Trimming left V 0 bases short and J 0 bases short, with 20 bases between. The CDR3 nucleotides read TGCGCCAGCAGTGAGTCGAAGTTAAAACAGGGCCTTCTGAACACTGAAGCTTTCTTT. Protein sequence: CASSESKLKQGLLNTEAFF.

This clone was recorded once. The V call is TRBV13, the J call TRBJ2-7; D remains ambiguous. The length of the CDR3 is 14 residues. V lost 5 bases to trimming and J lost 0 bases, with 11 bases between them. Per germline, CDR1 PRHDT and CDR2 FYEKMQ (reference sequence). The CDR3 coding sequence is TGTGCCAGCAGCCCCCCGCGGTTCTCCTACGAGCAGTACTTC. It is translated as CASSPPRFSYEQYF.

The chain combines TRBV7-4 with TRBJ2-7; possibly TRBD1 for D (5 bases). The length of the CDR3 is 13 residues. With 5 bases removed from V and 5 bases from J, the gap between germline ends came to 13 bases. In germline, CDR1 is SGHVT, CDR2 SQSDAQ. The CDR3: CASSDALGDEQYF. For the CDR3, the DNA is TGTGCCAGCAGCGACGCTTTAGGGGACGAGCAGTACTTC.

The V and J genes are TRBV29-1 and TRBJ1-1, with D maybe TRBD1 (5 bases). Trimming stripped 5 bases from V and 4 bases from J, with 23 bases between. Germline CDR1 SQVTM, CDR2 ANQGSEA. The CDR3 runs to 16 residues. The CDR3 DNA is TGCAGCGTTCACACAGGCCAGGGCCCCGTGCGCACTGAAGCTTTCTTT. This encodes CSVHTGQGPVRTEAFF.

Here the CDR3 reads CASSFSAGEDYNEQFF. DNA of the CDR3: TGTGCCAGCAGTTTCTCCGCAGGGGAAGACTACAATGAGCAGTTCTTC. V usage is TRBV6-5 and J usage is TRBJ2-1; D might be TRBD1 (6 bases). V was shortened by 4 bases and J by 3 bases, with 16 bases between the two germline ends. Germline V gives CDR1 MNHEY, CDR2 SVGAGI. The CDR3 length is 16 residues.

This clone was seen a few times. The chain combines TRBV28 with TRBJ2-2, with D maybe TRBD2 (7 bases). V lost 1 base, J lost 1 base, and 19 bases lay in between. The V gene's germline CDR1 is MDHEN and CDR2 SYDVKM. This CDR3 has 19 amino acids. This CDR3 reads CASSLLGGGGTLNTGELFF. The CDR3 DNA sequence: TGTGCCAGCAGTTTATTAGGGGGGGGTGGGACTTTGAACACCGGGGAGCTGTTTTTT.